This T cell receptor beta chain comes out of a study of blood T cell repertoires in COVID-19. Study-level background: The samples span acute and convalescent COVID-19 from the United States, Italy and Spain.

In its sample, this clone was seen a few times. Original data processing: Estimation of nucleated cell counts relied on the amplification of reference gene primers. The repertoire was sequenced with immunoSEQ multiplex PCR; TCRdb's copy has only in-frame clones and lacks some. Clone size and the V and J calls come from that table; the DNA yielded D and trimming. This sample has roughly 120,000 clones; more than 65% occur once, and the top ten carry 3% to 4.5%. Germline V gene data show CDR1 as LNHDA and CDR2 as SQIVND (reference sequence). Trimming at V came to 3 bases and at J to 6 bases, leaving 6 bases not matched to a gene. The CDR3 consists of 14 residues.

Sequencing used peripheral blood. V gene TRBV19 combines with J gene TRBJ1-2, with 8 positions matching TRBD1. This clonotype originated in a woman older than 75 with acute or convalescent COVID-19. DNA of the CDR3: TGTGCCAGTAGTATCCCGACAGGGGTTAATGGCTACACCTTC. It codes for CASSIPTGVNGYTF.